Following are 26 T cell receptor beta chains from one sample sequenced in a study of shared clonotypes between healthy human individuals. CD45RO-negative, CCR7-selected cells formed the naive CD8 fraction, which excluded terminally differentiated effector memory CD45RA+ cells. Assay: immunoSEQ multiplex PCR; the TCRdb copy retains only in-frame clones and omits some. The sample contains about 2.1 million clones, just under 95% of which appear only once. The sequenced material came from naive CD8+ T cells from PBMCs. Source of these receptors: a man aged 18 to 30 in good health. Some clones in this sample may be carry-over from other donors' samples.

The V gene is TRBV19, the J gene TRBJ2-1; D is possibly TRBD1 (6 bases). CDR3 length: 12 amino acids. V was clipped by 4 bases and J by 5 bases, with 6 bases between them. CDR1 and CDR2 (germline): LNHDA, SQIVND (reference sequence). The CDR3 nucleotides read TGTGCCAGTAGTACAGGGGACAATGAGCAGTTCTTC. Protein sequence: CASSTGDNEQFF.

J is TRBJ1-2 and V is TRBV2, with D unclear. V dropped 1 base and J dropped 5 bases, with 17 bases sitting between them. The CDR3 covers 16 residues. Germline V gives CDR1 SNHLY, CDR2 FYNNEI. The DNA for the CDR3 is TGTGCCAGCAGTGAAGTGTTAGTTCGGACGGATTATGGCTACACCTTC. Translated, it gives CASSEVLVRTDYGYTF.

The gene calls are TRBV9 and TRBJ1-6, with D possibly matching TRBD1 (6 bases). Trimming took off 0 bases at V and 6 bases at J, with 7 bases between the two ends. Looked up from germline, CDR1 is SGDLS and CDR2 is YYNGEE. The length of the CDR3 is 14 residues. This CDR3 is CASSVGDTNSPLHF. Here the CDR3 DNA reads TGTGCCAGCAGCGTAGGGGACACTAATTCACCCCTCCACTTT.

V is TRBV7-8 and J is TRBJ1-1, with D maybe TRBD1 (5 bases). The CDR3 spans 14 residues. CDR1 SGHVS and CDR2 FQNEAQ come from the germline V gene. Trimming pared 3 bases from V and 0 bases from J, leaving 8 bases between. CDR3: CASSFTRVNTEAFF. In nucleotides, the CDR3 is TGTGCCAGCAGCTTTACCAGGGTGAACACTGAAGCTTTCTTT.

This CDR3 reads CASSQSGRHTYF. DNA of the CDR3: TGCGCCAGCAGCCAAAGTGGGAGACATACGTACTTC. V gene TRBV4-1 combines with J gene TRBJ2-4, with a weak D call TRBD2 (5 bases). V lost 2 bases, J lost 15 bases, and 14 bases lay in between. CDR3 length: 12 residues. CDR1 and CDR2 (germline): MGHRA, YSYEKL.

The J gene is TRBJ1-1, the V gene TRBV11-2; TRBD1 matches 8 bases. The CDR3 is 15 residues long. Germline CDR1 and CDR2: SGHAT and FQNNGV. The J segment lost 3 bases and the V segment lost 4 bases, leaving 7 bases of the junction unmatched. CDR3 DNA: TGTGCCAGCAGCTCCCCAGGGGGCGGCTACACTGAAGCTTTCTTT. Its protein product is CASSSPGGGYTEAFF.

V and J are TRBV21-1 and TRBJ2-7; the table's D call, TRBD2, was not checked against the DNA. TRBV21-1 is deemed a pseudogene. This CDR3 is built from 15 residues. The CDR3 sequence is CASTYGASGNYEQYF. CDR3 DNA: TGTGCCAGCACCTACGGGGCTAGCGGTAATTACGAGCAGTACTTC.

The V call is TRBV7-8, the J call TRBJ1-1, with 8 bases fitting TRBD1. This CDR3 is built from 16 residues. V lost 2 bases to trimming and J lost 4 bases; unmatched junction nucleotides: 9. Germline V gene lookup returns CDR1 SGHVS and CDR2 FQNEAQ. DNA for the CDR3: TGTGCCAGCAGCTTATCTTCGAGCAGGGGGCTCACTGAAGCTTTCTTT. It is translated as CASSLSSSRGLTEAFF.

The V call is TRBV28, the J call TRBJ2-5, with a possible D match to TRBD1 (5 bases). Germline-derived CDR1 and CDR2 are MDHEN and SYDVKM. V was trimmed by 6 bases and J by 4 bases, leaving 12 bases between them. The CDR3 covers 13 residues. CDR3 loop: CASRGVVGETQYF. The CDR3, as DNA: TGTGCCAGCAGAGGGGTAGTTGGAGAGACCCAGTACTTC.

This chain connects TRBV14 to TRBJ2-2; possibly TRBD2 for D (5 bases). The germline gives CDR1 SGHDN, CDR2 FVKESK. The CDR3 extends over 13 amino acids. The V end lost 0 bases, the J end lost 13 bases, and 12 bases lay between the germline ends. CDR3 DNA sequence: TGTGCCAGCAGCCAAGATATGAGAGGGCCGCTGTTTTTT. Encoded protein: CASSQDMRGPLFF.

This sequence joins TRBV6-1 and TRBJ1-5; tentatively, D is TRBD1 (5 bases). CDR1 and CDR2 (germline): MNHNS, SASEGT. V was trimmed by 2 bases and J by 7 bases, leaving 12 bases between them. The CDR3 covers 14 residues. The CDR3 is CASSESWGWQPQHF. CDR3 bases: TGTGCCAGCAGTGAATCTTGGGGGTGGCAGCCCCAGCATTTT.

V and J are TRBV15 and TRBJ2-5; D is perhaps TRBD2 (5 bases). This CDR3 comprises 15 residues. Germline CDR1 reads LNHNV; CDR2 reads YYDKDF (reference sequence). V lost 2 bases, J lost 5 bases, and 15 bases lay in between. This chain's CDR3 is CATSRTTRVGETQYF. The CDR3 DNA sequence: TGTGCCACCAGCAGAACTACGAGGGTGGGGGAGACCCAGTACTTC.

This rearrangement joins TRBV15 to TRBJ2-1; D unresolved. V was clipped by 5 bases and J by 5 bases, with 16 bases between them. Germline CDR1 and CDR2: LNHNV and YYDKDF (reference sequence). This CDR3 comprises 15 residues. This chain's CDR3 is CATSPDSGQHNEQFF. CDR3 in DNA: TGTGCCACCAGCCCCGATTCCGGGCAACACAATGAGCAGTTCTTC.

V usage is TRBV13 and J usage is TRBJ2-5; the match to TRBD1 covers 12 bases. The germline V gene encodes CDR1 PRHDT and CDR2 FYEKMQ (reference sequence). Trimming removed 5 bases from V and 4 bases from J; junction bases left unmatched: 8. CDR3 length equals 16 residues. Here the CDR3 reads CASSHRAGQGAETQYF. The CDR3 nucleotides are TGTGCCAGCAGCCATCGCGCGGGACAGGGGGCAGAGACCCAGTACTTC.

The gene calls are TRBV5-1 and TRBJ2-7; 11 nucleotides match TRBD2. Losses at the gene ends were 3 bases for V and 3 bases for J; bases not matched to a gene: 2. The CDR3 extends over 14 amino acids. Germline V gene lookup returns CDR1 SGHRS and CDR2 YFSETQ. CDR3 protein: CASSWGTSGYEQYF. CDR3 nucleotide sequence: TGCGCCAGCAGCTGGGGGACTAGCGGCTACGAGCAGTACTTC.

Remarks on this clone: The same CDR3 is also encoded by other DNA sequences in this sample. V is TRBV30 and J is TRBJ2-3, with TRBD2 matching over 8 bases. V lost 0 bases to trimming and J lost 1 base; unmatched junction nucleotides: 0. The germline V gene encodes CDR1 GTSNPN and CDR2 SVGIG (reference sequence). This CDR3 has 14 residues. CDR3 amino acids: CAWSVLAGTDTQYF. CDR3 nucleotides: TGTGCCTGGAGTGTACTAGCGGGCACAGATACGCAGTATTTT.

The chain combines TRBV4-1 with TRBJ2-7; 10 bases are a match to TRBD2. This CDR3 has 15 residues. CDR1 is MGHRA and CDR2 is YSYEKL in the germline V gene. With V trimmed by 3 bases and J by 5 bases, 7 bases remained unmatched. DNA of the CDR3: TGCGCCAGCAGCCACACCCTCGGGACTAGCGACGAGCAGTACTTC. Amino acid sequence: CASSHTLGTSDEQYF.

V is TRBV6-5 and J is TRBJ2-1, with D tentatively TRBD2 (5 bases). The CDR3 sequence is 15 residues long. The V end was cut by 4 bases, the J end by 2 bases, with 12 bases between. Germline values: CDR1 MNHEY, CDR2 SVGAGI. Here the CDR3 reads CASSSGRKAYNEQFF. DNA for the CDR3: TGTGCCAGCAGTTCGGGAAGGAAGGCCTACAATGAGCAGTTCTTC.

The CDR3 DNA reads TGTGCCAGCAGCTTAGCTGCCGGCCGCCAAGAGACCCAGTACTTC. It translates to CASSLAAGRQETQYF. The chain joins TRBV7-8 to TRBJ2-5, with D unclear. CDR1 SGHVS and CDR2 FQNEAQ come from the germline V gene. This CDR3 spans 15 amino acids. V was cut by 0 bases and J by 1 base, with 9 bases left in between.

The chain carries TRBV6-6 and TRBJ1-1; a possible D gene is TRBD1 (6 bases). Germline values: CDR1 MNHNY, CDR2 SVGAGI (reference sequence). The germline V and J ends were trimmed by 2 bases and 1 base, with 11 bases remaining between them. The length of the CDR3 is 15 residues. The CDR3 sequence: CASSYRNRENTEAFF. Written as DNA, the CDR3 is TGTGCCAGCAGTTACCGGAACAGGGAGAACACTGAAGCTTTCTTT.

This clone has a single count. The chain carries TRBV7-9 and TRBJ2-7; 9 bases are a match to TRBD2. Germline CDR1 reads SEHNR; CDR2 reads FQNEAQ (reference sequence). J gave up 3 bases and V 5 bases, and 8 bases lay outside the gene matches. The length of the CDR3 is 15 residues. In DNA, the CDR3 is TGTGCCAGCAGCGACGGACTAGCGCTAGTCTACGAGCAGTACTTC. Protein sequence: CASSDGLALVYEQYF. Together with reference TRBV7-9 and TRBJ2-7, the CDR3 gives the full variable domain: DTGVSQNPRHKITKRGQNVTFRCDPISEHNRLYWYRQTLGQGPEFLTYFQNEAQLEKSRLLSDRFSAERPKGSFSTLEIQRTEQGDSAMYLCASSDGLALVYEQYFGPGTRLTVT.

The chain couples TRBV29-1 to TRBJ1-1, with D possibly being TRBD1 (6 bases). The CDR3 totals 12 residues. Germline V gives CDR1 SQVTM, CDR2 ANQGSEA. V gave up 7 bases and J gave up 5 bases, with 14 bases separating them. The CDR3 here is CSAQGGWTEAFF. The CDR3 nucleotides read TGCAGCGCACAGGGAGGTTGGACTGAAGCTTTCTTT.

The chain has TRBV5-4 and TRBJ2-2; D is uncertain. Germline CDR1 and CDR2: SGHNT and YYREEE (reference sequence). Trimming took 4 bases from V and 6 from J, leaving 13 bases between them. This CDR3 contains 14 residues. Here the CDR3 reads CASSRKVQPGELFF. CDR3 DNA: TGTGCCAGCAGCCGGAAGGTCCAACCCGGGGAGCTGTTTTTT.

J is TRBJ1-2 and V is TRBV7-2; 8 bases align to TRBD1. This CDR3 has 14 residues. CDR1 is SGHTA and CDR2 is FQGNSA in the germline V gene. V lost 6 bases, J lost 7 bases, and 10 bases stayed unmatched. Written as DNA, the CDR3 is TGTGCCAGCAGTCCACTAGGCAGGGGGCTTGGCTACACCTTC. It yields the protein CASSPLGRGLGYTF.

The chain recombines TRBV9 with TRBJ2-3; 7 positions match TRBD1. This CDR3 has 15 amino acids. V gave up 3 bases and J gave up 10 bases; unmatched junction bases: 14. Germline loops: CDR1 SGDLS, CDR2 YYNGEE. Here the CDR3 reads CASSAGQAPQDPQYF. CDR3 DNA sequence: TGTGCCAGCAGCGCCGGACAGGCACCGCAAGACCCGCAGTATTTT.

As for this clone: This sample also contains other DNA sequences that code for the same CDR3. The V call is TRBV27, the J call TRBJ1-1, with 8 bases that match TRBD1. The CDR3 is 15 amino acids. Germline assignment: CDR1 MNHEY and CDR2 SMNVEV (reference sequence). V lost 2 bases to trimming and J lost 0 bases; unmatched junction nucleotides: 2. CDR3 coding DNA: TGTGCCAGCAGTTTAGGGACAGGCTTGAACACTGAAGCTTTCTTT. Translated, it gives CASSLGTGLNTEAFF.